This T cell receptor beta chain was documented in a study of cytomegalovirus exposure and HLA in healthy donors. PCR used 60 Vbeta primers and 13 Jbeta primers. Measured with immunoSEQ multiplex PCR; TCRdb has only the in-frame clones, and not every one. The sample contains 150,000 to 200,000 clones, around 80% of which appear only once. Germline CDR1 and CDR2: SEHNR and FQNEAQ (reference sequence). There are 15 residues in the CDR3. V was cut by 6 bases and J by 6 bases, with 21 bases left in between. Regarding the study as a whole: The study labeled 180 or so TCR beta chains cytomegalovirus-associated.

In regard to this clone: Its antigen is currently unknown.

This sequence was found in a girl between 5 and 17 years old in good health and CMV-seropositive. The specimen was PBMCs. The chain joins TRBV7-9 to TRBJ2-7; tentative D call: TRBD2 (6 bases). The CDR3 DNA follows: TGTGCCAGCAGGCCCAGTACTGGCGGGAACTTCGAGCAGTACTTC. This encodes CASRPSTGGNFEQYF.